The 31 T cell receptor beta chains listed next were all sequenced from one sample in a study of blood T cell repertoires in COVID-19. Clones were sequenced by immunoSEQ multiplex PCR, and TCRdb holds only the in-frame ones, with some missing. This table holds 20,000 to 25,000 clones, roughly 83% found once. Sequencing input: peripheral blood. These receptor sequences come from a man between 65 and 85 years old with acute or convalescent COVID-19.

The chain carries TRBV4-3 and TRBJ2-3, with D tentatively TRBD2 (5 bases). Germline assignment: CDR1 LGHNA and CDR2 YSLEER. The length of the CDR3 is 15 residues. Trimming removed 1 base at V and 5 bases at J, with 13 bases between. The CDR3 DNA sequence: TGCGCCAGCAGCCAAGTCCGGGGTGACGGAGATACGCAGTATTTT. It translates to CASSQVRGDGDTQYF.

For the CDR3, the DNA is TGCGCCAGCAGTGAAACAGGGGAGACTGAGCAGTTCTTC. Its protein is CASSETGETEQFF. The rearrangement joins TRBV10-1 to TRBJ2-1; TRBD1 aligns across 7 bases. The CDR3 has 13 residues. Losses at the gene ends were 3 bases for V and 9 bases for J; bases not matched to a gene: 5. Germline CDR1 reads WNHNN; CDR2 reads SYGVQD (reference sequence).

This clone is termed medium-sized. The gene calls are TRBV14 and TRBJ2-5, with no clear D. With 1 base removed from V and 4 bases from J, the gap between germline ends came to 13 bases. Germline loops: CDR1 SGHDN, CDR2 FVKESK. The CDR3 contains 15 residues. The CDR3 loop reads CASSQGALPGETQYF. DNA for the CDR3: TGTGCCAGCAGCCAAGGGGCCCTTCCCGGAGAGACCCAGTACTTC.

The chain joins TRBV9 to TRBJ1-5, with a weak D call TRBD1 (6 bases). This CDR3 is 16 amino acids long. Trimming pared 3 bases from V and 0 bases from J, leaving 13 bases between. Germline loops: CDR1 SGDLS, CDR2 YYNGEE. The CDR3 sequence is CASSATGTHSNQPQHF. As DNA, the CDR3 is TGTGCCAGCAGCGCTACCGGGACACATAGCAATCAGCCCCAGCATTTT. Drawing the rest from reference TRBV9 and TRBJ1-5, the complete variable domain is DSGVTQTPKHLITATGQRVTLRCSPRSGDLSVYWYQQSLDQGLQFLIQYYNGEERAKGNILERFSAQQFPDLHSELNLSSLELGDSALYFCASSATGTHSNQPQHFGDGTRLSIL.

The chain has TRBV5-6 and TRBJ2-7; 14 nucleotides agree with TRBD2. V dropped 4 bases and J dropped 2; count of bases not matched to a gene: 5. The length of the CDR3 is 16 residues. Germline-derived CDR1 and CDR2 are SGHDT and YYEEEE. This CDR3 reads CASSGGLAGVPYEQYF. CDR3 coding DNA: TGTGCCAGCAGCGGGGGACTAGCGGGAGTACCCTACGAGCAGTACTTC.

The chain uses TRBV5-1 and TRBJ1-3, with D uncertain. Between the trimmed V and J ends, which lost 0 bases and 0 bases, there was a span of 10 bases. Germline V gene sequence: CDR1 SGHRS, CDR2 YFSETQ. CDR3 length: 16 amino acids. In nucleotides, the CDR3 is TGCGCCAGCAGCTTGGGTGGCTCCAACTCTGGAAACACCATATATTTT. This encodes CASSLGGSNSGNTIYF.

The chain is built from TRBV4-3 and TRBJ1-6; D call uncertain. This CDR3 region has 14 residues. The germline V gene encodes CDR1 LGHNA and CDR2 YSLEER. Trimming pared 0 bases from V and 8 bases from J, leaving 8 bases between. In nucleotides, the CDR3 is TGCGCCAGCAGCCAAGAGGGCGGGTATTCACCCCTCCACTTT. This sequence encodes CASSQEGGYSPLHF.

The gene calls are TRBV7-9 and TRBJ2-1; D call uncertain. Germline CDR1 and CDR2: SEHNR and FQNEAQ (reference sequence). Trimming pared 1 base from V and 9 bases from J, leaving 7 bases between. The CDR3 has 12 amino acids. The CDR3 coding sequence is TGTGCCAGCAGCTTAGAAATCGGTGAGCAGTTCTTC. Amino acid sequence: CASSLEIGEQFF.

The chain links TRBV9 to TRBJ2-1; 9 bases agree with TRBD2. V trimming: 4 bases; J trimming: 2 bases; junction bases outside the gene matches: 4. Germline V CDR1 and CDR2: SGDLS, YYNGEE. The CDR3 covers 15 residues. The CDR3, as DNA: TGTGCCAGCAGCACCCTAGCGGGACCCTACAATGAGCAGTTCTTC. Translating it yields CASSTLAGPYNEQFF.

This sequence joins TRBV28 and TRBJ2-7; D might be TRBD2 (6 bases). V lost 6 bases, J lost 1 base, and 16 bases lay in between. The germline V gene has CDR1 MDHEN and CDR2 SYDVKM. CDR3 length equals 15 residues. The CDR3 loop reads CASRGGGVGSYEQYF. CDR3 coding DNA: TGTGCCAGCAGAGGAGGAGGGGTCGGGTCCTACGAGCAGTACTTC.

This chain joins TRBV19 and TRBJ2-7; D is perhaps TRBD2 (6 bases). V was trimmed by 6 bases and J by 0 bases, leaving 15 bases between them. Germline CDR1 is LNHDA and CDR2 is SQIVND (reference sequence). The CDR3 loop spans 15 amino acids. The CDR3 nucleotides read TGTGCCAGTAGCCTGGCAACGGAGGGCTCCTACGAGCAGTACTTC. This translates into CASSLATEGSYEQYF.

V gene TRBV27 combines with J gene TRBJ2-2; weak D call: TRBD1 (5 bases). The V end lost 3 bases, the J end lost 4 bases, and 12 bases lay between the germline ends. The CDR3 extends over 15 amino acids. Germline CDR1 is MNHEY and CDR2 is SMNVEV (reference sequence). CDR3 bases: TGTGCCAGCAGTTTCAGGGCGCAGCTCACCGGGGAGCTGTTTTTT. Its protein is CASSFRAQLTGELFF.

The rearrangement uses TRBV3-1 (or the pseudogene TRBV3-2) and TRBJ1-6; 9 bases match TRBD1. The CDR3 is made up of 15 amino acids. The germline gives CDR1 LGHDT, CDR2 YNNKEL (reference sequence). The V gene end was trimmed by 4 bases and the J gene end by 7 bases; junction bases not matched to a gene: 5. CDR3 sequence: CASSRTGTGNSPLHF. CDR3 nucleotide sequence: TGTGCCAGCAGCCGGACCGGGACAGGGAATTCACCCCTCCACTTT.

This clone was seen a handful of times. The J gene is TRBJ1-5, the V gene TRBV15, with D possibly being TRBD1 (6 bases). Germline-derived CDR1 and CDR2 are LNHNV and YYDKDF (reference sequence). V lost 9 bases, J lost 5 bases, and 17 bases lay in between. The CDR3 consists of 14 residues. The chain's CDR3 is CATASGTWDQPQHF. CDR3 coding DNA: TGTGCCACAGCATCCGGGACATGGGATCAGCCCCAGCATTTT.

On this clone: The germline gene is not matched at one end of the junction; a read error may be the cause. The chain has TRBV6-5 and TRBJ1-1; no definite D call. The V gene's germline CDR1 is MNHEY and CDR2 SVGAGI. The CDR3 runs 14 residues. The CDR3 DNA is TGTGCCACCAGTTATCAGGTAACGAACACTGAAGCTTTCTTT. As protein: CATSYQVTNTEAFF.

The rearrangement joins TRBV13 to TRBJ2-7; maybe TRBD2 (5 bases). The CDR3 has 15 residues. Trimming took off 0 bases at V and 0 bases at J, with 9 bases between the two ends. Germline CDR1 reads PRHDT; CDR2 reads FYEKMQ (reference sequence). The CDR3 nucleotides read TGTGCCAGCAGCTTAGGCCCGGGGAGCTCCTACGAGCAGTACTTC. This codes for CASSLGPGSSYEQYF.

The chain recombines TRBV5-1 with TRBJ2-7; TRBD2 agrees at 9 bases. J was trimmed by 5 bases and V by 2 bases; bases with no gene match: 5. The CDR3 extends over 14 amino acids. Germline V gene lookup returns CDR1 SGHRS and CDR2 YFSETQ. CDR3 DNA sequence: TGCGCCAGCAGCTTAGCGGGAGGATCCGACGAGCAGTACTTC. This translates into CASSLAGGSDEQYF.

This chain links TRBV7-2 with TRBJ2-1, with 11 bases that match TRBD2. The CDR3 extends over 16 amino acids. Germline V gene data show CDR1 as SGHTA and CDR2 as FQGNSA. J was trimmed by 9 bases and V by 5 bases; bases with no gene match: 12. The CDR3 protein is CASSPRSGGEMGEQFF. The CDR3 DNA is TGTGCCAGCAGCCCCCGTAGCGGGGGGGAAATGGGTGAGCAGTTCTTC. The full variable domain, with the rest looked up from reference TRBV7-2 and TRBJ2-1, is GAGVSQSPSNKVTEKGKDVELRCDPISGHTALYWYRQSLGQGLEFLIYFQGNSAPDKSGLPSDRFSAERTGGSVSTLTIQRTQQEDSAVYLCASSPRSGGEMGEQFFGPGTRLTVL.

The chain employs TRBV19 and TRBJ2-4; D is unresolved. This CDR3 has 18 amino acids. Trimming removed 0 bases at V and 3 bases at J, with 18 bases between. Germline assignment: CDR1 LNHDA and CDR2 SQIVND (reference sequence). CDR3 protein: CASSIEGMGSVGKNIQYF. The DNA for the CDR3 is TGTGCCAGTAGTATAGAAGGTATGGGCTCCGTGGGCAAAAACATTCAGTACTTC.

The chain uses TRBV5-1 and TRBJ1-3, with no clear D. Germline lookup yields CDR1 SGHRS and CDR2 YFSETQ. The germline V and J ends were trimmed by 4 bases and 4 bases, with 9 bases remaining between them. The CDR3 is 13 residues long. The CDR3: CASSPSPGNTIYF. In nucleotides, the CDR3 is TGCGCCAGCAGCCCGAGTCCCGGAAACACCATATATTTT.

This clone was picked up one time. As DNA, the CDR3 is TGTGCCAGCAGCCTCCTAAGCACCGCAGGGTCATCTGAAAAACTGTTTTTT. Translated: CASSLLSTAGSSEKLFF. The genes are TRBV3-1 (or the pseudogene TRBV3-2) and TRBJ1-4; TRBD1 might be the D (5 bases). Per germline, CDR1 LGHDT and CDR2 YNNKEL (reference sequence). This CDR3 region has 17 residues. The V and J ends lost 4 bases and 7 bases respectively, with 22 bases between them.

The chain combines TRBV9 with TRBJ2-7, with TRBD1 matching 7 bases. The J segment lost 3 bases and the V segment lost 4 bases, leaving 10 bases of the junction unmatched. Germline V gives CDR1 SGDLS, CDR2 YYNGEE. The CDR3 runs 15 residues. In DNA, the CDR3 is TGTGCCAGCAGCCCAGGACAGGCCGCTCTCTACGAGCAGTACTTC. This encodes CASSPGQAALYEQYF.

This clone was counted between two and nine times. This rearrangement joins TRBV24-1 to TRBJ2-7, with a possible D match to TRBD1 (5 bases). Trimming removed 0 bases from V and 3 bases from J, with 14 bases in between. The germline V gene encodes CDR1 KGHDR and CDR2 SFDVKD. The CDR3 runs 16 residues. CDR3 protein: CATSDLTGGPSYEQYF. The CDR3 DNA reads TGTGCCACCAGTGATTTGACAGGCGGTCCGAGCTACGAGCAGTACTTC.

The chain employs TRBV28 and TRBJ1-3; D possibly corresponds to TRBD1 (6 bases). Trimming stripped 2 bases from V and 0 bases from J, with 17 bases between. The CDR3 totals 18 residues. The germline gives CDR1 MDHEN, CDR2 SYDVKM. The CDR3 DNA follows: TGTGCCAGCAGTTTAGTTATAGGACAGACCGACTCTGGAAACACCATATATTTT. Protein sequence: CASSLVIGQTDSGNTIYF.

The chain is built from TRBV7-2 and TRBJ1-1; maybe TRBD1 (6 bases). V was shortened by 5 bases and J by 1 base, with 8 bases between the two germline ends. In germline, CDR1 is SGHTA, CDR2 FQGNSA. The CDR3 covers 13 residues. The CDR3 here is CASSEQGNTEAFF. In DNA form, the CDR3 reads TGTGCCAGCAGCGAACAGGGGAACACTGAAGCTTTCTTT.

The J gene is TRBJ2-4, the V gene TRBV6-1; 12 bases line up with TRBD2. Germline assignment: CDR1 MNHNS and CDR2 SASEGT. With 0 bases clipped from V and 6 bases from J, the junction kept 12 bases outside the gene matches. This CDR3 comprises 19 residues. The CDR3 sequence is CASSEATSGRLLPRNIQYF. CDR3 coding DNA: TGTGCCAGCAGTGAAGCGACTAGCGGGAGACTCCTGCCTAGAAACATTCAGTACTTC.

The chain carries TRBV6-5 and TRBJ2-3; maybe TRBD1 (6 bases). The length of the CDR3 is 14 residues. The germline V and J ends were trimmed by 4 bases and 3 bases, with 11 bases remaining between them. The germline CDR1 and CDR2 sequences are MNHEY and SVGAGI. The CDR3 DNA reads TGTGCCAGCAGTTCCCTAGGGGGTACAGATACGCAGTATTTT. It encodes CASSSLGGTDTQYF.

As concerns this clone: One end of the junction fails to match germline, which may point to a read error. V is TRBV6-4 and J is TRBJ2-6, with D perhaps TRBD2 (6 bases). This CDR3 region has 13 residues. CDR1 and CDR2 from the germline V gene are MRHNA and SNTAGT. The CDR3 nucleotides read TGTGCCAGTGGGGACTCTGGTGCCAACGTCCTGACTTTC. It encodes CASGDSGANVLTF.

This sequence joins TRBV3-1 (or the pseudogene TRBV3-2) and TRBJ1-1; D might be TRBD1 (5 bases). V lost 0 bases, J lost 6 bases, and 17 bases lay in between. This CDR3 spans 16 amino acids. The V gene's germline CDR1 is LGHDT and CDR2 YNNKEL (reference sequence). Written as DNA, the CDR3 is TGTGCCAGCAGCCAAGATACGAGACAGTGGTCTTCTGAAGCTTTCTTT. Translation: CASSQDTRQWSSEAFF.

The rearrangement uses TRBV10-3 and TRBJ1-6, with 9 bases fitting TRBD1. CDR1 is ENHRY and CDR2 is SYGVKD in the germline V gene. CDR3 size: 15 residues. V gave up 4 bases and J gave up 5 bases; unmatched junction bases: 3. CDR3 in DNA: TGTGCCATCAGTGGGACAGGGGAGGATAATTCACCCCTCCACTTT. This codes for CAISGTGEDNSPLHF.

The genes are TRBV5-5 and TRBJ2-1, with D perhaps TRBD1 (5 bases). The CDR3 loop spans 14 amino acids. Looked up from germline, CDR1 is SGHKS and CDR2 is YYEKEE (reference sequence). V was cut by 4 bases and J by 8 bases, with 16 bases left in between. CDR3 DNA sequence: TGTGCCAGCAGCATCGGACCCCTAGGGGATGAGCAGTTCTTC. This gives the protein CASSIGPLGDEQFF.